The next 21 T cell receptor beta chains were all read from a single sample in a study of monozygotic twins with inflammatory bowel disease. TCRdb re-called the 5' RACE reads; one entry per CDR3 protein, DNA not given. The data include approximately 400,000 distinct CDR3 sequences; the top ten clones carry 2.4%. Material: blood. The origin of the receptors is a human donor with ulcerative colitis or Crohn's disease, or a healthy co-twin of an affected twin (not recorded which).

V is TRBV4-2 and J is TRBJ2-7; TCRdb's assignment of TRBD1 cannot be checked, as there is no DNA. CDR1 is LGHNA and CDR2 is YNFKEQ in the germline V gene. CDR3 length: 14 residues. CDR3 sequence: CASSQVWGADEQYF.

The rearrangement uses TRBV19 and TRBJ1-6; lacking DNA, the TRBD1 call made by TCRdb goes unchecked. The CDR3 covers 15 residues. Per germline, CDR1 LNHDA and CDR2 SQIVND (reference sequence). CDR3 protein: CASTPGDRYNSPLHF. Full variable domain (missing parts from reference TRBV19 and TRBJ1-6): DGGITQSPKYLFRKEGQNVTLSCEQNLNHDAMYWYRQDPGQGLRLIYYSQIVNDFQKGDIAEGYSVSREKKESFPLTVTSAQKNPTAFYLCASTPGDRYNSPLHFGNGTRLTVT.

This chain joins TRBV7-6 and TRBJ1-1. CDR1 is SGHVS and CDR2 is FNYEAQ in the germline V gene. This CDR3 comprises 12 residues. CDR3 loop: CASSLADGRAFF.

This chain joins TRBV11-2 and TRBJ1-2; TCRdb lists TRBD1, though no DNA is available to test this call. Germline lookup yields CDR1 SGHAT and CDR2 FQNNGV. CDR3 length: 20 residues. The CDR3 loop is CASSTQGWGEGISSDYGYTF.

J is TRBJ2-5 and V is TRBV5-4; the TCRdb call, TRBD1, lacks DNA for checking. The length of the CDR3 is 16 residues. Germline loops: CDR1 SGHNT, CDR2 YYREEE (reference sequence). The CDR3: CASSLARASTGETQYF.

The rearrangement joins TRBV19 to TRBJ1-1. Germline CDR1 LNHDA, CDR2 SQIVND (reference sequence). The CDR3 totals 14 residues. The CDR3 sequence: CASSILGEGTEAFF.

The genes are TRBV18 and TRBJ2-1; TCRdb's D gene call, TRBD2, goes unchecked for lack of DNA. In germline, CDR1 is KGHSH, CDR2 LQKENI. The CDR3 runs 19 residues. The CDR3 region is CASSPPGTSGSMTVNEQFF.

The chain links TRBV6-1 to TRBJ2-7; TCRdb's D gene call, TRBD1, goes unchecked for lack of DNA. The germline V gene encodes CDR1 MNHNS and CDR2 SASEGT. The CDR3 has 14 amino acids. CDR3 region: CASKADRAADEQYF.

The chain carries TRBV20-1 and TRBJ2-3; the TCRdb D gene call, TRBD1, has no DNA to confirm it. In germline, CDR1 is DFQATT, CDR2 SNEGSKA (reference sequence). There are 16 residues in the CDR3. CDR3 residues: CSAREEGGKVTDTQYF.

V and J are TRBV6-2 or TRBV6-3 and TRBJ1-1; TCRdb gives TRBD1 as the D gene, but with no DNA this cannot be confirmed. CDR1 is MNHEY and CDR2 is SVGEGT in the germline V gene. This CDR3 is 15 amino acids long. The CDR3 sequence is CASIPTGTLNTEAFF.

V gene TRBV14 combines with J gene TRBJ1-6. The CDR3 loop spans 14 amino acids. CDR1 and CDR2 from the germline V gene are SGHDN and FVKESK. The CDR3 protein is CASSQGVPGSPLHF. The full variable domain, rest sourced from reference TRBV14 and TRBJ1-6, is EAGVTQFPSHSVIEKGQTVTLRCDPISGHDNLYWYRRVMGKEIKFLLHFVKESKQDESGMPNNRFLAERTGGTYSTLKVQPAELEDSGVYFCASSQGVPGSPLHFGNGTRLTVT.

The rearrangement joins TRBV5-1 to TRBJ2-1; TCRdb outputs TRBD2, but without DNA this stays unchecked. In germline, CDR1 is SGHRS, CDR2 YFSETQ. The CDR3 is 14 amino acids. The CDR3 here is CASSSGNPYNEQFF.

The chain has TRBV5-4 and TRBJ2-1. CDR1 is SGHNT and CDR2 is YYREEE in the germline V gene (reference sequence). This CDR3 spans 15 amino acids. CDR3 loop: CASSFGHAISNEQFF.

V usage is TRBV24-1 and J usage is TRBJ2-1; absent DNA, TCRdb's TRBD1 call cannot be checked. The CDR3 is 14 amino acids. The germline V gene has CDR1 KGHDR and CDR2 SFDVKD. The CDR3 here is CATSDTDRANEQFF.

The rearrangement links TRBV24-1 to TRBJ2-1; with no DNA, the TCRdb D assignment of TRBD1 cannot be verified. CDR1 is KGHDR, CDR2 SFDVKD, per germline. This CDR3 spans 15 amino acids. This chain's CDR3 is CATSDGNRGNNEQFF.

This rearrangement joins TRBV5-1 to TRBJ2-1; no DNA is available, so the TRBD1 call from TCRdb remains unchecked. This CDR3 comprises 15 residues. CDR1 is SGHRS and CDR2 is YFSETQ in the germline V gene. The CDR3 region is CASSRGQAVPNEQFF.

The CDR3 region is CASSYSGSGRVNEQFF. The chain is built from TRBV6-2 or TRBV6-3 and TRBJ2-1; TCRdb calls TRBD2, which cannot be checked without DNA. The CDR3 extends over 16 amino acids. CDR1 is MNHEY, CDR2 SVGEGT, per germline.

The gene calls are TRBV27 and TRBJ1-5. Germline lookup yields CDR1 MNHEY and CDR2 SMNVEV (reference sequence). This CDR3 region has 14 residues. CDR3 loop: CASSLSKGNQPQHF.

The chain uses TRBV4-3 and TRBJ2-7; TCRdb picks TRBD1, but there is no DNA to check that call. The CDR3 is 15 residues long. Germline lookup yields CDR1 LGHNA and CDR2 YSLEER. CDR3 residues: CASSQEVGVGYEQYF.

This chain connects TRBV20-1 to TRBJ2-3; the TCRdb D gene call, TRBD2, has no DNA to confirm it. The CDR3 is made up of 18 amino acids. Germline V gene sequence: CDR1 DFQATT, CDR2 SNEGSKA (reference sequence). The CDR3 region is CSARDTGLSAGGPYTQYF.

This sequence joins TRBV20-1 and TRBJ2-1; TCRdb designates TRBD2, a call that cannot be tested without DNA. This CDR3 has 16 residues. CDR1 DFQATT and CDR2 SNEGSKA come from the germline V gene (reference sequence). CDR3: CSARVSGGAPYNEQFF.